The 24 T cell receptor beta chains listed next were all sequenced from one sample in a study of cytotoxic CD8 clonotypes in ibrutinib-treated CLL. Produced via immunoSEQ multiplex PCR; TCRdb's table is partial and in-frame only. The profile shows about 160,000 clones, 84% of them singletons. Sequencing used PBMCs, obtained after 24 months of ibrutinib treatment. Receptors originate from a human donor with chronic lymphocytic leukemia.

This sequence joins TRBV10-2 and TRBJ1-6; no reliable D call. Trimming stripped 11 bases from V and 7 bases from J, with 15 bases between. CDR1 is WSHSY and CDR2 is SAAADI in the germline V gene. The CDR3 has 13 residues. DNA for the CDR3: TGCGCCGGATCCCGTGGAACCAATTCACCCCTCCACTTT. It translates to CAGSRGTNSPLHF.

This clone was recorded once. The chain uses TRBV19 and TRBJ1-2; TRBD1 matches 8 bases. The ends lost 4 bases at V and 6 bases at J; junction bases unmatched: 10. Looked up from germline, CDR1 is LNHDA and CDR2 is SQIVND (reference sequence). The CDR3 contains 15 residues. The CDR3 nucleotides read TGTGCCAGTAGTACCGGCCCGGGACAGGCTGATGGCTACACCTTC. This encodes CASSTGPGQADGYTF. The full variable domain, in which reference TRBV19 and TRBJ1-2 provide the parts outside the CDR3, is DGGITQSPKYLFRKEGQNVTLSCEQNLNHDAMYWYRQDPGQGLRLIYYSQIVNDFQKGDIAEGYSVSREKKESFPLTVTSAQKNPTAFYLCASSTGPGQADGYTFGSGTRLTVV.

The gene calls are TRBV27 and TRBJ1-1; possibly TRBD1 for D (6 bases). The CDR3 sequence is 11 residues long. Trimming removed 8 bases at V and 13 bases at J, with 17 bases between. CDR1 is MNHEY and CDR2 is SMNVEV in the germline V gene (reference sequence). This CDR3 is CASGPGHHLFF. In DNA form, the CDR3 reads TGTGCCAGCGGGCCGGGACACCACCTTTTCTTT.

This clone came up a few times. CDR3 loop: CASHGAGKNIQYF. The CDR3 DNA is TGTGCCAGCCACGGAGCGGGCAAAAACATTCAGTACTTC. V usage is TRBV28 and J usage is TRBJ2-4; TRBD2 might be the D (6 bases). CDR3 length equals 13 residues. The germline V and J ends were trimmed by 8 bases and 3 bases, with 11 bases remaining between them. CDR1 is MDHEN and CDR2 is SYDVKM in the germline V gene.

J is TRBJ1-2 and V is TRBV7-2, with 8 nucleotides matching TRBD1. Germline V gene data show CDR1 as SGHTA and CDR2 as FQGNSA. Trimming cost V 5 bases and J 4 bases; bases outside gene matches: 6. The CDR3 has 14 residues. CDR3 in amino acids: CASSRDRGGYGYTF. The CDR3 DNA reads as TGTGCCAGCAGCCGAGACAGGGGTGGCTATGGCTACACCTTC.

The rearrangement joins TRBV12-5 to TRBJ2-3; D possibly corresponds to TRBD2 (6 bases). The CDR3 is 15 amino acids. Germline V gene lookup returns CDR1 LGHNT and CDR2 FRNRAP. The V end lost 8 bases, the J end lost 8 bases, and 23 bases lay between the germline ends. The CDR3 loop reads CASSSGVRGNFTQYF. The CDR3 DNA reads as TGTGCTAGTAGCTCGGGGGTCCGCGGGAACTTTACGCAGTATTTT.

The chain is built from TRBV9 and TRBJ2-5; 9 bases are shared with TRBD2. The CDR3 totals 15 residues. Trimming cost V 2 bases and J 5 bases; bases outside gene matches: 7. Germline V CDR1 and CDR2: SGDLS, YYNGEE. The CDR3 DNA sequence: TGTGCCAGCAGCGTGCTAGCGGGAACCGATGAGACCCAGTACTTC. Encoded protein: CASSVLAGTDETQYF.

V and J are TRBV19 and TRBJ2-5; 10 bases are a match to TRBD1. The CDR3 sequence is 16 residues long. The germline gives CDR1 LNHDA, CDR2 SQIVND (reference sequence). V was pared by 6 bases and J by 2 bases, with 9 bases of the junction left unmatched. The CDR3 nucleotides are TGTGCCAGTAGCCCGTCGGGGACAGGGGCTCAAGAGACCCAGTACTTC. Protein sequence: CASSPSGTGAQETQYF. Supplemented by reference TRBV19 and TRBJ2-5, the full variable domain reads DGGITQSPKYLFRKEGQNVTLSCEQNLNHDAMYWYRQDPGQGLRLIYYSQIVNDFQKGDIAEGYSVSREKKESFPLTVTSAQKNPTAFYLCASSPSGTGAQETQYFGPGTRLLVL.

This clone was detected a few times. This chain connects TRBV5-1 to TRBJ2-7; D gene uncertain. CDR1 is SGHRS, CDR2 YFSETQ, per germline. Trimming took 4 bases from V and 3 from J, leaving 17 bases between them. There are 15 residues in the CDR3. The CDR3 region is CASSPSTDWDYEQYF. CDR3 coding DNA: TGCGCCAGCAGCCCCTCAACAGACTGGGACTACGAGCAGTACTTC.

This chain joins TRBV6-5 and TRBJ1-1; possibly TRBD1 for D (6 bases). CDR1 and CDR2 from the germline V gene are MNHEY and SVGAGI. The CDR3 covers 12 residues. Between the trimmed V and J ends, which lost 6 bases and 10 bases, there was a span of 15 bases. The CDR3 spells CASRSSDRRAFF. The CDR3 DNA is TGTGCCAGCAGATCTTCGGACAGAAGAGCTTTCTTT.

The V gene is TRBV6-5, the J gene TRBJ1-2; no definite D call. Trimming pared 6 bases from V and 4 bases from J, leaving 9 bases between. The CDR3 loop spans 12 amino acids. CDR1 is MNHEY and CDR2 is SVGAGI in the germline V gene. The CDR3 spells CASRINAYGYTF. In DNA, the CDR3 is TGTGCCAGCAGGATAAACGCCTATGGCTACACCTTC.

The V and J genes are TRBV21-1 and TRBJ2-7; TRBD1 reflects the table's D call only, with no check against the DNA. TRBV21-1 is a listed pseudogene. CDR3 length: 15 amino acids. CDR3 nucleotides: TGTGCCAGCAGCAAAGAAGGCGGACAGGGCGACGAGCAGTACTTC. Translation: CASSKEGGQGDEQYF.

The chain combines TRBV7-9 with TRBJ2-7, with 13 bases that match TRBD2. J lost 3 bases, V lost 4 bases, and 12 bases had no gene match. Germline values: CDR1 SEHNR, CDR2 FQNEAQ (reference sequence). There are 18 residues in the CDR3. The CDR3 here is CASSSRTGTSGNYYEQYF. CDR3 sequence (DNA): TGTGCCAGCAGCTCAAGAACCGGGACTAGCGGGAACTACTACGAGCAGTACTTC.

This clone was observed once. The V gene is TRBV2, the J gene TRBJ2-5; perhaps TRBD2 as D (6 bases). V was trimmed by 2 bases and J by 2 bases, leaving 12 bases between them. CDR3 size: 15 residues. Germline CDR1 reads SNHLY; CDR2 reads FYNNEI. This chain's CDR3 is CASSETAGLQETQYF. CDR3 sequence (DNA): TGTGCCAGCAGTGAAACCGCGGGGCTACAAGAGACCCAGTACTTC.

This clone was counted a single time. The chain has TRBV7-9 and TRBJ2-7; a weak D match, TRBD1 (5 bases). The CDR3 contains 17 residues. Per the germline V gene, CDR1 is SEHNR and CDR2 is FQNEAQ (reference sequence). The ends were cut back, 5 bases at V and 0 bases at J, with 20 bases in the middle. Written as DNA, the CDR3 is TGTGCCAGCAGCACGCGCCGAACAGGTTCCGGCTCCTACGAGCAGTACTTC. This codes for CASSTRRTGSGSYEQYF.

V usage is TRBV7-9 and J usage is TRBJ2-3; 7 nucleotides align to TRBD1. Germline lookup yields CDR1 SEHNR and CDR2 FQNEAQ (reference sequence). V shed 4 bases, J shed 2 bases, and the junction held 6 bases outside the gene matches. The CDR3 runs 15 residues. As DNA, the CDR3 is TGTGCCAGCAGCTCCTGGGACAGTTTCACAGATACGCAGTATTTT. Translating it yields CASSSWDSFTDTQYF.

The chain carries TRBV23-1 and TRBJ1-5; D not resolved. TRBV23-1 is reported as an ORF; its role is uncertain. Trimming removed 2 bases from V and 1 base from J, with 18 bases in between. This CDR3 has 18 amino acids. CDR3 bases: TGCGCCAGCAGTCAAACCCGATTGGGGTCGGGAAGCAATCAGCCCCAGCATTTT. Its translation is CASSQTRLGSGSNQPQHF.

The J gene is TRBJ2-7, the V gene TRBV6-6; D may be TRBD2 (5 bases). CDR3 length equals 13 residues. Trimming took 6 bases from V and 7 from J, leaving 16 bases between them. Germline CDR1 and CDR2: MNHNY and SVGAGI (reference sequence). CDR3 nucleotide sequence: TGTGCCAGCAGCCTCTTAGTCTCGGGGGAGCAGTACTTC. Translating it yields CASSLLVSGEQYF.

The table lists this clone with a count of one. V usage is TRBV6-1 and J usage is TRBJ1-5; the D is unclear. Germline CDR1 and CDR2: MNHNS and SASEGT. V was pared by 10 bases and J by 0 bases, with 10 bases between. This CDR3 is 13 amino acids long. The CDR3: CATTFYSNQPQHF. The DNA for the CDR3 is TGTGCCACCACATTTTATAGCAATCAGCCCCAGCATTTT.

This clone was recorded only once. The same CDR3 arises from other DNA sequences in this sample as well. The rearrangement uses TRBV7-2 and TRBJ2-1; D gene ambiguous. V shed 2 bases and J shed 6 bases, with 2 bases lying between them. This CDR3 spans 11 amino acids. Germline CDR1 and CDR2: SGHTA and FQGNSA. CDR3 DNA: TGTGCCAGCAGCTTACTCAATGAGCAGTTCTTC. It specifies CASSLLNEQFF.

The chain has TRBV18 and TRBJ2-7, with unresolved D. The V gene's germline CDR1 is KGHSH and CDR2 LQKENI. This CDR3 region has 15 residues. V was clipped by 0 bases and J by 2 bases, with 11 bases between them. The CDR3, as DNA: TGTGCCAGCTCACCACCGTACGGAAGAACCTACGAGCAGTACTTC. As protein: CASSPPYGRTYEQYF.

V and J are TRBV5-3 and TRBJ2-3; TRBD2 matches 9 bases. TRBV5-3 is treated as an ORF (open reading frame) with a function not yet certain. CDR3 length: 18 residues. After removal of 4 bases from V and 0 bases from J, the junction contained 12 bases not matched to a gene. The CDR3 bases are TGTGCCAGAAGCCTCCCTACGGCTAGCGGGGCCAGCACAGATACGCAGTATTTT. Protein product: CARSLPTASGASTDTQYF.

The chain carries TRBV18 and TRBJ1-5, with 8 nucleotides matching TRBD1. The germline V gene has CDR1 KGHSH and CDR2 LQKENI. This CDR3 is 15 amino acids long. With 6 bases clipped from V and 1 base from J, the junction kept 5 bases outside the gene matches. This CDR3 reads CASSLGTGSNQPQHF. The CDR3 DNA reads TGTGCCAGCTCCCTCGGGACAGGAAGCAATCAGCCCCAGCATTTT.

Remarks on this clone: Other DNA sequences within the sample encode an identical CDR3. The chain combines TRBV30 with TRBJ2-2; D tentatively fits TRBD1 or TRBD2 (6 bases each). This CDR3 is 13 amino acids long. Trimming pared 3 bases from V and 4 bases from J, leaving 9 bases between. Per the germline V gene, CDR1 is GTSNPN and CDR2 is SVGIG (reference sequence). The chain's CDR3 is CAWREGVTGELFF. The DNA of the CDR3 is TGTGCCTGGAGGGAGGGGGTCACCGGGGAGCTGTTTTTT. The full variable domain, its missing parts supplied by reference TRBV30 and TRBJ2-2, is SQTIHQWPATLVQPVGSPLSLECTVEGTSNPNLYWYRQAAGRGLQLLFYSVGIGQISSEVPQNLSASRPQDRQFILSSKKLLLSDSGFYLCAWREGVTGELFFGEGSRLTVL.